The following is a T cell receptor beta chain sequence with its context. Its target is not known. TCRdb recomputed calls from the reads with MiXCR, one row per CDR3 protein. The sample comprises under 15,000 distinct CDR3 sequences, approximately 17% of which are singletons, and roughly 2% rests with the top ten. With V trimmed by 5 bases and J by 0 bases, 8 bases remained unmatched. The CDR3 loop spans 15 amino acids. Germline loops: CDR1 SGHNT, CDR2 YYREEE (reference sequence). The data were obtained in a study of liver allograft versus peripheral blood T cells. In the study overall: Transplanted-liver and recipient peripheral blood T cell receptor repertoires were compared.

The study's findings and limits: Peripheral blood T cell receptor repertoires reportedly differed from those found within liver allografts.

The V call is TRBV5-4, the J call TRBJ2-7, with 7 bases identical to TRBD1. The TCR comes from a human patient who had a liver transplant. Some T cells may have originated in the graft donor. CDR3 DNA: TGTGCCAGCAGTACCAATACAGGGGCCTCCTACGAGCAGTACTTC. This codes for CASSTNTGASYEQYF. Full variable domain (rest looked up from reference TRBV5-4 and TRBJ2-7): ETGVTQSPTHLIKTRGQQVTLRCSSQSGHNTVSWYQQALGQGPQFIFQYYREEENGRGNFPPRFSGLQFPNYSSELNVNALELDDSALYLCASSTNTGASYEQYFGPGTRLTVT.